This TCR beta chain was captured in a study of post-analysis software for immune sequencing data. Across the study: Courses of disease covered relapsing-remitting, secondary progressive and progressive-relapsing multiple sclerosis. Findings and limits, study-wide: The F measure placed samples prepared in the same batch into strongly shared clusters. Five TRBV segments, TRBV5-6, TRBV5-1 and TRBV20-1 among them, were found more frequent in patients than controls.

As to this clonotype: Its antigen is not known.

The V and J ends lost 5 bases and 0 bases respectively, with 11 bases between them. The germline V gene has CDR1 MNHEY and CDR2 SMNVEV (reference sequence). This CDR3 has 16 amino acids. Researchers reported that TCR beta cDNA libraries carried unique molecular identifiers. MiXCR, run by TCRdb on the PCR reads, gives a single entry per CDR3 protein. Of fewer than 850,000 distinct CDR3 sequences listed, around 42% are singletons. J is TRBJ1-6 and V is TRBV27; D remains ambiguous. The receptor comes from a girl aged 5-17 years with multiple sclerosis. Sequenced material: blood. The CDR3 DNA reads as TGTGCCAGCAGTGGAACCGGGAGCTCCTATAATTCACCCCTCCACTTT. This gives the protein CASSGTGSSYNSPLHF.